This record looks at one T cell receptor (beta chain) sequence and its context. This entry belongs to a study of Ad26.COV2.S vaccination and SARS-CoV-2 variants. Treatment of the sample: 15 to 20 received Ad26.COV2.S at low or high dose, single or two shots; about 5 received placebo; per-sample allocation not given. Sample collection was performed on day 63 after the first vaccine or placebo injection. CDR3 size: 14 residues. Germline CDR1 is MNHEY and CDR2 is SVGAGI. The V gene lost 8 bases and the J gene lost 0 bases, with 11 bases spanning the gap. Sequencing was performed with immunoSEQ multiplex PCR; in TCRdb, only in-frame clones are kept and a portion is missing. This table holds some 340,000 clones, 85% found once.

Sequenced here: peripheral blood, sampled in a trial of Ad26.COV2.S vaccine versus placebo. The rearrangement uses TRBV6-5 and TRBJ1-3, with a tentative D call TRBD1 (6 bases). The sequence came from a person between 18 and 65 years old who received the Ad26.COV2.S COVID-19 vaccine or a placebo. CDR3 bases: TGTGCCAGCGGACAGCGGTCCTCTGGAAACACCATATATTTT. Translation: CASGQRSSGNTIYF.